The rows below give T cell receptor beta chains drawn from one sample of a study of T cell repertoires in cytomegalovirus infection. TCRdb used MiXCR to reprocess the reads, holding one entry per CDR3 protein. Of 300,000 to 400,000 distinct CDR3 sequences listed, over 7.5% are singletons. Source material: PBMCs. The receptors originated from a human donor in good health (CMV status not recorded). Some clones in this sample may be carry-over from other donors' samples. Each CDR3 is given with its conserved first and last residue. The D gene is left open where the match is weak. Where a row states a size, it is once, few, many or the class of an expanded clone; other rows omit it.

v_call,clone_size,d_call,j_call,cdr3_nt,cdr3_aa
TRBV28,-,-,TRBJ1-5,TGTGCCAGCACAGGGTCCAATCAGCCCCAGCATTTT,CASTGSNQPQHF
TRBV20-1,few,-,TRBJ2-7,TGCAGTGCTGAAGGGACTTCCTACGAGCAGTACTTC,CSAEGTSYEQYF
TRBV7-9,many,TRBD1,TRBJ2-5,TGTGCCAGCAGCCATTCGGACAGGGGAGAGACCCAGTACTTC,CASSHSDRGETQYF
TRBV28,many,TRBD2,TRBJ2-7,TGTGCCAGCACCTCAGCGGGAGGGGGATCCTACGAGCAGTACTTC,CASTSAGGGSYEQYF
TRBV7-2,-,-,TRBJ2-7,TGTGCCAGCAGCCCCTCTGCCCTGAACTCCTACGAGCAGTACTTC,CASSPSALNSYEQYF
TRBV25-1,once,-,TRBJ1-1,TGTGCCAGCAGTGAATATAAAGGGGGAAGTACTGAAGCTTTCTTT,CASSEYKGGSTEAFF
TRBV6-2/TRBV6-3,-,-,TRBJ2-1,TGTGCCAGCAGGAGAGGGGGAGGCCGCGCGGCGATGCAGTTCTTC,CASRRGGGRAAMQFF
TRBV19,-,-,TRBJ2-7,TGTGCCAGTAGTTCGGACAGCAGGCCCGCGTACGAGCAGTACTTC,CASSSDSRPAYEQYF
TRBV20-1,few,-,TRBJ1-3,TGCAGTGCTTCTGACAGAGGCTCTGGAAACACCATATATTTT,CSASDRGSGNTIYF
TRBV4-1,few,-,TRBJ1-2,TGCGCCAGCAGCCAAAATCCGGGACGGTTATATGGCTACACCTTC,CASSQNPGRLYGYTF
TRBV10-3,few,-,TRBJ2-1,TGTGCCATCAGTGAGTTTCTAGGGAATGAGCAGTTCTTC,CAISEFLGNEQFF
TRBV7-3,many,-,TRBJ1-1,TGTGCCAGCAGCGTCGACAGGAACACTGAAGCTTTCTTT,CASSVDRNTEAFF
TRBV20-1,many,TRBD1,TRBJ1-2,TGCAGTTCCGGGACAGGGGGCTCGAACTATGGCTACACCTTC,CSSGTGGSNYGYTF
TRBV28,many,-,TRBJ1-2,TGTGCCAGCCAGTTTATACTAGGGACGGATGGCTACACCTTC,CASQFILGTDGYTF
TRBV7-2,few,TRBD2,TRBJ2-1,TGTGCCAGCAGCCCGACTAGCGGGAGCACCAATGAGCAGTTCTTC,CASSPTSGSTNEQFF
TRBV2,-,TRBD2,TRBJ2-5,TGTGCCAGCAGCGAGAATGGACTAGCGGGAACCAAGGGAGAGACCCAGTACTTC,CASSENGLAGTKGETQYF
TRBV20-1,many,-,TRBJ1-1,TGCAGTGCTAGTCCAGGGATGAACACTGAAGCTTTCTTT,CSASPGMNTEAFF
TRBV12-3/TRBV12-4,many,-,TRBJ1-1,TGTGCCAGCAGTTTAGTTATGAACACTGAAGCTTTCTTT,CASSLVMNTEAFF
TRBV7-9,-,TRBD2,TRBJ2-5,TGTGCCAGCAGCCCCTGGCCGGGTAGCGGGCCTCAAGAGACCCAGTACTTC,CASSPWPGSGPQETQYF
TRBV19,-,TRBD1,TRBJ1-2,TGTGCCAGCCATTGGGGGACAGGGAGTAACTATGGCTACACCTTC,CASHWGTGSNYGYTF
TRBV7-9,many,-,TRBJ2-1,TGTGCCAGCAGCCTCAACAGGGTATGGCAGTTCTTC,CASSLNRVWQFF
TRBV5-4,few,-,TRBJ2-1,TGTGCCAGCAGCTTGGGTCGGGGGGCCGACACTGAGCAGTTCTTC,CASSLGRGADTEQFF
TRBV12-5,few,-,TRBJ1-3,TGTGCTAGTGGTTTGAGGCCTGGAAACACCATATATTTT,CASGLRPGNTIYF
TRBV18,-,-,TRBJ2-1,TGTGCCAGCTCACCACGGGGCTCTGCGGGAGAGCAGTTCTTC,CASSPRGSAGEQFF
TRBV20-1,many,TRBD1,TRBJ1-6,TGCAGTGCTAGAGTCGGGACAGGGGATTATAATTCACCCCTCCACTTT,CSARVGTGDYNSPLHF
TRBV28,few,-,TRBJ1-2,TGTGCCAGCAGTTTAGTGACGGGTGGCTACACCTTC,CASSLVTGGYTF
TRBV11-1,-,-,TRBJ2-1,TGTGCCAGCAGCCCGGACGAGAATGAGCAGTTCTTC,CASSPDENEQFF
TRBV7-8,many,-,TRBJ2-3,TGTGCCAGCAGCTTAGTCCCGGTCGGCCAACTCACAGATACGCAGTATTTT,CASSLVPVGQLTDTQYF
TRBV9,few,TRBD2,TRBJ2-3,TGTGCCAGCAGCGTTGGGGGGAGGGGCACAGATACGCAGTATTTT,CASSVGGRGTDTQYF
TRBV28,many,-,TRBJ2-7,TGTGCCAGCAGTTCTCTCCACGAGCAGTACTTC,CASSSLHEQYF
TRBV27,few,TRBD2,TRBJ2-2,TGTGCCAGCAGTTTCCGTTTGCGGGGGACCGGGGAGCTGTTTTTT,CASSFRLRGTGELFF
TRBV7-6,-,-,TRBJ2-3,TGTGCCAGCAGCCCCCACAGGGACACGCAGTATTTT,CASSPHRDTQYF
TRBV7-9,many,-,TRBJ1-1,TGTGCCAGCAGCTTTCAGGGTCCTAGCACTGAAGCTTTCTTT,CASSFQGPSTEAFF
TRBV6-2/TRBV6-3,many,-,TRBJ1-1,TGTGCCAGCAGTTACACTCCGGGACAGAACACTGAAGCTTTCTTT,CASSYTPGQNTEAFF
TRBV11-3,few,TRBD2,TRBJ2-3,TGTGCCAGCAGTTCAACCGGGACTAAAAACACAGATACGCAGTATTTT,CASSSTGTKNTDTQYF
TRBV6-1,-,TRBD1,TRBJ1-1,TGTGCCAGCAAGACAGGGGATGTGGACACTGAAGCTTTCTTT,CASKTGDVDTEAFF
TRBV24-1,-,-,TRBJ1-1,TGTGCCACCAGTGATCCGGGACGGGGGAACACTGAAGCTTTCTTT,CATSDPGRGNTEAFF
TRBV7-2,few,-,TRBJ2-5,TGTGCCAGCAGCTTAGAGGGAGTAAACACTAAAGAGACCCAGTACTTC,CASSLEGVNTKETQYF
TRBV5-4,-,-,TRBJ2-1,TGTGCCAGCAGCATGGGTGGGTATAGTATATATGAGCAGTTCTTC,CASSMGGYSIYEQFF
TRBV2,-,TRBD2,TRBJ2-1,TGTGCCAGCAGTGAAGCGGAGGAACTAGCGGAGTTCAATGAGCAGTTCTTC,CASSEAEELAEFNEQFF